This is a list of T cell receptor beta chains from one sample in a study of CXCR3-negative and CXCR3-positive naive CD8 T cells. TCRdb reprocessed the 5' RACE reads, keeping one entry per CDR3 protein, no DNA. In total, the table holds some 130,000 distinct CDR3 sequences. Sequencing used naive CXCR3- CD8+ T cells from blood. The receptors shown here come from a human donor in good health. Some clones in this sample may be carry-over from other donors' samples. The CDR3 runs from the conserved cysteine through the conserved F or W.

j_gene,v_gene,CDR3aa
TRBJ2-3,TRBV29-1,CSVAGTGFEDTQYF
TRBJ2-7,TRBV5-8,CASSLGGREISYEQHF
TRBJ2-1,TRBV28,CASSDQLAIYNEQFF
TRBJ1-3,TRBV28,CASSDTGPISGNTIYF
TRBJ2-3,TRBV7-9,CASSDRDDPTDTQYF
TRBJ2-1,TRBV29-1,CSVQEWNNEQFF
TRBJ1-2,TRBV4-3,CASSQDRTGFYGYTF
TRBJ2-7,TRBV29-1,CSVTTGFSYEQYF
TRBJ1-2,TRBV28,CASSRPPDRVFYGYTF
TRBJ2-2,TRBV4-1,CASSKTGQGFSGELFF
TRBJ2-7,TRBV6-6,CASSYYSGNSYEQYF
TRBJ2-7,TRBV7-9,CASSLPRTGPPGEQYF
TRBJ2-7,TRBV10-2,CASSDSRVSYEQYF
TRBJ2-7,TRBV6-5,CASRPTFGAREQYF
TRBJ2-7,TRBV7-9,CASSLGTVNEQYF
TRBJ2-1,TRBV9,CASTKGPGHNEQFF
TRBJ1-1,TRBV7-9,CASSSAGNTEAFF
TRBJ2-1,TRBV28,CAIGPASGRGNEQFF
TRBJ2-3,TRBV11-2,CASSTTTDTQYF
TRBJ2-5,TRBV4-1,CASSQDPGSQETQYF
TRBJ2-1,TRBV28,CASSHTGYNEQFF
TRBJ2-2,TRBV4-3,CASSLGDEGSAGELFF
TRBJ2-3,TRBV28,CASSSTRDRVADTQYF
TRBJ2-2,TRBV15,CATSRGLAGAAGELFF
TRBJ2-7,TRBV6-5,CASSDRGNYEQYF
TRBJ2-7,TRBV29-1,CSVEAGKSYEQYF
TRBJ2-7,TRBV12-3/TRBV12-4,CASAYRDQTYF
TRBJ2-5,TRBV12-3/TRBV12-4,CASSLSGTGVQETQYF
TRBJ2-7,TRBV29-1,CSVEDRDRLTEQYF
TRBJ2-1,TRBV9,CASSVATSASSYNEQFF
TRBJ2-2,TRBV6-1,CASSELSEFGLNTGELFF
TRBJ2-7,TRBV5-5,CASLAGYEQYF
TRBJ2-2,TRBV15,CATSRDWVSGGAGELFF
TRBJ2-3,TRBV7-2,CASSLDAGITDTQYF
TRBJ2-1,TRBV5-1,CASSLEFLTSGERDEQFF
TRBJ1-2,TRBV4-2,CASSQEGAADGYTF
TRBJ1-2,TRBV7-9,CASSPGQDYGYTF
TRBJ2-2,TRBV7-8,CASSLETRGELFF
TRBJ2-7,TRBV19,CASSRTSVSFEQYF
TRBJ2-1,TRBV20-1,CSALRLAGGPVTYNEQFF
TRBJ1-2,TRBV7-2,CASSLTGQGYGYTF
TRBJ2-3,TRBV2,CASTRLAGSADTQYF
TRBJ2-1,TRBV7-9,CASSPYAGSPYNEQFF
TRBJ2-1,TRBV12-3/TRBV12-4,CASSRAFLNEQFF
TRBJ2-5,TRBV29-1,CSLRGLAGFETQYF
TRBJ2-5,TRBV29-1,CSVEGTYRDQETQYF
TRBJ2-7,TRBV29-1,CSVEEGGPGEQYF
TRBJ2-2,TRBV6-2/TRBV6-3,CASSSLVGTGELFF
TRBJ2-5,TRBV15,CATSAWETKRETQYF
TRBJ2-2,TRBV29-1,CSVSGSANTGELFF
TRBJ2-7,TRBV7-6,CASSLPAGYSYEQYF
TRBJ2-2,TRBV21-1,CASSTSGQPITGELFF
TRBJ2-4,TRBV6-2/TRBV6-3,CASSYSSEGLSKNIQYF
TRBJ1-1,TRBV28,CASSLPRTGVAEAFF
TRBJ2-1,TRBV14,CASSKTGPSYNEQFF
TRBJ1-4,TRBV10-1,CASSETSRTNEKLFF